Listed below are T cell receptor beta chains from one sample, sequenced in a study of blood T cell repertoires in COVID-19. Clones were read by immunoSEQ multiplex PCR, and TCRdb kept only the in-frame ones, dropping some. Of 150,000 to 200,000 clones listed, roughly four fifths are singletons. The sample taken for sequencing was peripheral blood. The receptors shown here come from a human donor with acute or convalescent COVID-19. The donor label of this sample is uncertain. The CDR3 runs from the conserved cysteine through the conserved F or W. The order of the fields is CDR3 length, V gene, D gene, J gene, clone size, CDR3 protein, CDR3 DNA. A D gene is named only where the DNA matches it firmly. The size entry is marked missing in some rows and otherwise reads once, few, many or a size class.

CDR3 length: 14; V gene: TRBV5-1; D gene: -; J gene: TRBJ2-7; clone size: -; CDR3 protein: CASSLGQSSYEQYF; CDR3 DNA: TGCGCCAGCAGCCTGGGACAAAGCTCCTACGAGCAGTACTTC
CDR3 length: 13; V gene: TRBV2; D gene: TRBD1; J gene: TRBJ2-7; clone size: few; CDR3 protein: CASTGTGSYEQYF; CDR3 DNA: TGTGCCAGCACCGGGACAGGTTCCTACGAGCAGTACTTC
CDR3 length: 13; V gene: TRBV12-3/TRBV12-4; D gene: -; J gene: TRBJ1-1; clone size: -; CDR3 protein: CASTPQADTEAFF; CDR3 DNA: TGTGCCAGCACCCCCCAGGCAGACACTGAAGCTTTCTTT
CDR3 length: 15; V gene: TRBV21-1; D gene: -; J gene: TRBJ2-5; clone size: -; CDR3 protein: CASLFPRRGQETQYF; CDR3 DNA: TGTGCCAGCCTCTTCCCACGGAGGGGCCAAGAGACCCAGTACTTC
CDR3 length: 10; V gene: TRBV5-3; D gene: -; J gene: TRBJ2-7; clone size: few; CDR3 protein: CARSLLEQYF; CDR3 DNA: TGTGCCAGAAGTCTCTTGGAGCAGTACTTC
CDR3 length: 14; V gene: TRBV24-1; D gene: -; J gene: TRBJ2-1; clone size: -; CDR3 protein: CATSDFPSYNEQFF; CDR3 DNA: TGTGCCACCAGTGATTTTCCCAGCTACAATGAGCAGTTCTTC
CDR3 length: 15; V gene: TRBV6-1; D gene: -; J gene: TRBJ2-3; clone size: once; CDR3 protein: CASSETNGDTDTQYF; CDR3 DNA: TGTGCCAGCAGTGAGACTAATGGAGACACAGATACGCAGTATTTT
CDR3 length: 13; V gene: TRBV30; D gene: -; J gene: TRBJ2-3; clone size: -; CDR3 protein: CAWSPGGTDTQYF; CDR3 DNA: TGTGCCTGGAGTCCCGGGGGCACAGATACGCAGTATTTT
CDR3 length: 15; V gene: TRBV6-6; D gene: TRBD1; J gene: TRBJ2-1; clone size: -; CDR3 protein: CASSSEGARIGEQFF; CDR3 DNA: TGTGCCAGCAGTTCTGAGGGGGCGAGAATTGGTGAGCAGTTCTTC
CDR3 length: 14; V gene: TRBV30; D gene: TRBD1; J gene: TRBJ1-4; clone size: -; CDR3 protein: CAWSVQGGGEKLFF; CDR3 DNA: TGTGCCTGGAGTGTACAGGGGGGGGGTGAAAAACTGTTTTTT
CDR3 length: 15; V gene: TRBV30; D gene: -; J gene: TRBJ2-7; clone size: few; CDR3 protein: CAWTGSRGVSYEQYF; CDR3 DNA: TGTGCCTGGACGGGTTCCAGGGGGGTGTCCTACGAGCAGTACTTC
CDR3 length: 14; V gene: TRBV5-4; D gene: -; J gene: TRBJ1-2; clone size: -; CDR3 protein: CASSETTANYGYTF; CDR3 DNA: TGTGCCAGCAGCGAAACGACAGCTAACTATGGCTACACCTTC
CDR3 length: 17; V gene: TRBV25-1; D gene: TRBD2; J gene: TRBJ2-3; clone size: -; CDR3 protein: CASSGRLAGGPTDTQYF; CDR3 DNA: TGTGCCAGCAGTGGACGACTAGCGGGGGGGCCGACAGATACGCAGTATTTT
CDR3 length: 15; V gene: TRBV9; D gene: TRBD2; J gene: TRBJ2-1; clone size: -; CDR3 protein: CASSQKGDYVDEQFF; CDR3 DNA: TGTGCCAGCAGCCAAAAAGGGGACTATGTCGATGAGCAGTTCTTC
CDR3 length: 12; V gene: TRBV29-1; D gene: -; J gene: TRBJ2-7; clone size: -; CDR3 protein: CSVDYEGDEQYF; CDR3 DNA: TGCAGCGTTGATTACGAGGGCGACGAGCAGTACTTC
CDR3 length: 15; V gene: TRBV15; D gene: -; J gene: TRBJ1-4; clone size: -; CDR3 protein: CATSRGLGAGEKLFF; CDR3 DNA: TGTGCCACCAGCAGAGGCTTGGGGGCGGGTGAAAAACTGTTTTTT
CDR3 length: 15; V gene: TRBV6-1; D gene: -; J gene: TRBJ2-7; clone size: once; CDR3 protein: CASSEAGGSSYEQYF; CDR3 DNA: TGTGCCAGCAGTGAAGCCGGGGGTTCTTCCTACGAGCAGTACTTC
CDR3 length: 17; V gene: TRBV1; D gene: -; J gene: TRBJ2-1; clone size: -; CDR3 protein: CTSSPPARVPNGNEQFF; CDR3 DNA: TGCACCAGCAGCCCCCCAGCGCGGGTTCCGAATGGCAATGAGCAGTTCTTC
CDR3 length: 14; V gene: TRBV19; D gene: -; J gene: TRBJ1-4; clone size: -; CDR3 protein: CATRQTATNEKLFF; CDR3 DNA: TGTGCCACTCGCCAAACTGCAACTAATGAAAAACTGTTTTTT
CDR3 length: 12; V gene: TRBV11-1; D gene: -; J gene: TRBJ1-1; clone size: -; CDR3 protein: CASSSLFGRAFF; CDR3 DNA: TGTGCCAGCAGCTCCCTCTTCGGTAGAGCTTTCTTT
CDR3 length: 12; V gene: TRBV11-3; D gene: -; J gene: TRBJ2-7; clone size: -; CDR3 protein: CASSLQGKEQYF; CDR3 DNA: TGTGCCAGCAGCTTACAGGGTAAGGAGCAGTACTTC
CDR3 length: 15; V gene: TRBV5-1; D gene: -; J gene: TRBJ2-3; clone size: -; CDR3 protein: CASSLFGHSTDTQYF; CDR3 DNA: TGCGCCAGCAGCTTGTTTGGCCATAGCACAGATACGCAGTATTTT
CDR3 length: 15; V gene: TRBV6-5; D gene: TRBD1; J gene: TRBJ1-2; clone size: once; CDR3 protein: CASRMPGQGASGYTF; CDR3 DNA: TGTGCCAGCAGAATGCCGGGACAGGGGGCGAGCGGCTACACCTTC
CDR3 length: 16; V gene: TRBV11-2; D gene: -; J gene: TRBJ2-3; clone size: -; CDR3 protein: CASSLRPGTSTDTQYF; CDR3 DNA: TGTGCCAGCAGCTTAAGGCCAGGAACCAGCACAGATACGCAGTATTTT
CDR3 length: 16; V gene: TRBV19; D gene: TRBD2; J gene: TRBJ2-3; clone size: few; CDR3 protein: CASSIGASGRVRPQYF; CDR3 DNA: TGTGCCAGTAGTATAGGGGCTAGCGGGAGGGTTAGGCCGCAGTATTTT
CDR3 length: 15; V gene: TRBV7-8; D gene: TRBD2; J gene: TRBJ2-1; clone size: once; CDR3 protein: CASSSGLAANNEQFF; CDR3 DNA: TGTGCCAGCAGCTCGGGACTAGCGGCCAACAATGAGCAGTTCTTC
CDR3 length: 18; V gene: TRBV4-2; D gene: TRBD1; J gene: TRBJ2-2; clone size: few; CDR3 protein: CASSRTATGLSNTGELFF; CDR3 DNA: TGTGCCAGCAGCCGTACCGCGACAGGGCTGTCGAACACCGGGGAGCTGTTTTTT
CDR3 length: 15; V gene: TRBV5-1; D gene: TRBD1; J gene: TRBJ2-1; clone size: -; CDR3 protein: CASSQGQGMQGEQFF; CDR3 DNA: TGCGCCAGCAGCCAGGGACAGGGAATGCAGGGAGAGCAGTTCTTC
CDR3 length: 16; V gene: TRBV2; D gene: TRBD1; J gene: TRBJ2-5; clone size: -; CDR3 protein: CASSERGDSTWGTQYF; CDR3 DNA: TGTGCCAGCAGTGAACGAGGGGACAGCACATGGGGGACCCAGTACTTC
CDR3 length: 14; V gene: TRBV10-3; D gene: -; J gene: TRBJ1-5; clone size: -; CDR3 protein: CAISEFGGNQPQHF; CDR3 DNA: TGTGCCATCAGTGAGTTTGGAGGCAATCAGCCCCAGCATTTT
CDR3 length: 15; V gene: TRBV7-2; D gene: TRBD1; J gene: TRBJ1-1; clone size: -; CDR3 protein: CASSLGTGRNTEAFF; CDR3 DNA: TGTGCCAGCAGCTTAGGGACAGGGAGGAACACTGAAGCTTTCTTT
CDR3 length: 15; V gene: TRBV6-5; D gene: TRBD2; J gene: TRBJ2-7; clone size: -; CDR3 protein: CASSYTGLERAEQYF; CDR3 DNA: TGTGCCAGCAGTTACACCGGACTAGAGCGGGCCGAGCAGTACTTC